This T cell receptor (beta chain) was captured by sequencing in a study of T-cell memory formation after mild COVID-19. In the study overall: TCR clusters showed largely donor specificity. Study-level findings and limits: A second wave expanding day 15 to 37 was CD4+-biased; contracting clones were balanced. The second-wave clones peaking on day 37 were not confirmed as SARS-CoV-2-specific. Mainly CM and EM harbored the contracting CD4+ clones; mainly EMRA harbored the CD8+ ones.

MiXCR was run by TCRdb on the 5' RACE reads, yielding one entry per CDR3 protein. In the table there are about 350,000 distinct CDR3 sequences, 12% to 15% of which are singletons. Trimming removed 4 bases from V and 3 bases from J; junction bases left unmatched: 12. This CDR3 contains 16 residues. The germline V gene has CDR1 SGHRS and CDR2 YFSETQ. This clonotype appeared many times. Antigen: not known. V is TRBV5-1 and J is TRBJ2-7, with 8 bases identical to TRBD2. Sequencing was done on a sample of PBMCs or a T cell subset sorted from them (not recorded which). This TCR was sampled from a man between 18 and 35 years old who had mild COVID-19 (a few samples of this study predate the infection). Cell type and time point are not known. The CDR3 nucleotides are TGCGCCAGCAGCCCGGATAGTGGGACTAGGATCTACGAGCAGTACTTC. It specifies CASSPDSGTRIYEQYF. Looking up the rest from reference TRBV5-1 and TRBJ2-7 gives the full variable domain: KAGVTQTPRYLIKTRGQQVTLSCSPISGHRSVSWYQQTPGQGLQFLFEYFSETQRNKGNFPGRFSGRQFSNSRSEMNVSTLELGDSALYLCASSPDSGTRIYEQYFGPGTRLTVT.